This TCR beta chain was profiled in a study of T-cell reconstitution after alpha-beta-depleted transplantation in children. Unique molecular identifiers featured in how the TCRbeta library was prepared. TCRdb independently ran MiXCR on the PCR reads; one entry per CDR3 protein. The sample yields roughly 610,000 distinct CDR3 sequences, 8% to 11% seen once. V dropped 1 base and J dropped 0 bases, with 10 bases sitting between them. The CDR3 is made up of 15 amino acids. Germline V gives CDR1 SQVTM, CDR2 ANQGSEA. Many counts were recorded for this clonotype. This receptor was identified in a human donor who donated a stem cell graft to a child with acute myeloid leukemia. The V gene is TRBV29-1, the J gene TRBJ1-3, with D perhaps TRBD1 (6 bases). Here the sequenced sample was PBMCs from the stem cell graft donor, taken from the stem cell graft. CDR3 sequence reads: CSVEVQGLSGNTIYF. Written as DNA, the CDR3 is TGCAGCGTTGAAGTTCAGGGGCTCTCTGGAAACACCATATATTTT.